This T cell receptor (beta chain) was identified during a study of siplizumab effects on memory and regulatory T cells. Overall study findings and caveats: Siplizumab significantly brought down the alloreactive sequences that trace back to unstimulated CD4+ memory cells. Naive T cell populations appeared to exhibit greater diversity than memory cells and appeared to be major alloresponse contributors.

The count of this clone is one. The antigen remains undetermined. Clones were read by immunoSEQ multiplex PCR, and TCRdb kept only the in-frame ones, dropping some. The sample yields roughly 100,000 clones, about 94% seen once. CDR3 size: 11 residues. Per the germline V gene, CDR1 is SGHTA and CDR2 is FQGNSA. Trimming shortened V by 1 base and J by 6 bases, and 4 bases separated the two germline ends. This receptor was obtained from a human donor in good health. The sequencing sample was made of CD4+ T cells sorted from blood. The chain is built from TRBV7-2 and TRBJ2-7; D is ambiguous. CDR3 sequence (DNA): TGTGCCAGCAGCTTAGGCCTCGAGCAGTACTTC. Residues: CASSLGLEQYF. Complete variable domain (other parts from reference TRBV7-2 and TRBJ2-7): GAGVSQSPSNKVTEKGKDVELRCDPISGHTALYWYRQSLGQGLEFLIYFQGNSAPDKSGLPSDRFSAERTGGSVSTLTIQRTQQEDSAVYLCASSLGLEQYFGPGTRLTVT.